The next 6 T cell receptor beta chains were all read from a single sample in a study of metastatic and nonmetastatic thyroid tumors. There were no patients who had received any treatment before thyroid surgery. MiXCR was used by TCRdb to re-call the PCR reads. This table holds approximately 12,000 clones, under 30% found once. The sequenced sample consisted of tumor tissue. The receptors derive from a female donor with papillary thyroid cancer or a benign thyroid nodule (not recorded which). Some clones in this sample may be carry-over from other donors' samples.

This clone was detected a few times. CDR3 DNA: TGTGCCAGCAACCCGGACACCGCAAACACTGAAGCTTTCTTT. This codes for CASNPDTANTEAFF. The chain is built from TRBV2 and TRBJ1-1; D perhaps matches TRBD1 (5 bases). The CDR3 totals 14 residues. The germline gives CDR1 SNHLY, CDR2 FYNNEI. Trimming cost V 7 bases and J 2 bases, with 14 bases left between them. Variable domain in full (rest from reference TRBV2 and TRBJ1-1): EPEVTQTPSHQVTQMGQEVILRCVPISNHLYFYWYRQILGQKVEFLVSFYNNEISEKSEIFDDQFSVERPDGSNFTLKIRSTKLEDSAMYFCASNPDTANTEAFFGQGTRLTVV.

This clone was detected a few times. J is TRBJ1-1 and V is TRBV5-1; D is perhaps TRBD1 (5 bases). Germline V CDR1 and CDR2: SGHRS, YFSETQ. Trimming stripped 3 bases from V and 1 base from J, with 7 bases between. This CDR3 has 13 amino acids. CDR3 in amino acids: CASSWDGNTEAFF. CDR3 nucleotides: TGCGCCAGCAGCTGGGACGGGAACACTGAAGCTTTCTTT.

This clone appeared many times. The rearrangement links TRBV7-9 to TRBJ2-1, with a possible D match to TRBD2 (6 bases). Germline CDR1 is SEHNR and CDR2 is FQNEAQ (reference sequence). There are 14 residues in the CDR3. The V gene lost 4 bases and the J gene lost 6 bases, with 13 bases spanning the gap. The CDR3 spells CASSSAGKANEQFF. The CDR3 region has the DNA TGTGCCAGCAGCTCGGCGGGAAAGGCCAATGAGCAGTTCTTC.

This clone was counted ten times or more. This chain connects TRBV20-1 to TRBJ2-5, with D perhaps given as TRBD1 or TRBD2 (6 bases each). Looked up from germline, CDR1 is DFQATT and CDR2 is SNEGSKA (reference sequence). The CDR3 runs to 14 residues. V was clipped by 5 bases and J by 2 bases, with 15 bases between them. The CDR3 nucleotides are TGCAGTGCTTTCGCCGGGGGCGAACAAGAGACCCAGTACTTC. As protein: CSAFAGGEQETQYF.

By frequency in the sample, this clone is medium-sized. V and J are TRBV5-6 and TRBJ2-2; D may be TRBD2 (5 bases). V was clipped by 4 bases and J by 7 bases, with 8 bases between them. In germline, CDR1 is SGHDT, CDR2 YYEEEE. The CDR3 length is 12 residues. Written as DNA, the CDR3 is TGTGCCAGCAGCCCCCGGGGCGGGGAGCTGTTTTTT. Translation gives CASSPRGGELFF.

This clone was seen at least ten times. V is TRBV9 and J is TRBJ1-4; D possibly corresponds to TRBD1 (5 bases). The V gene lost 1 base and the J gene lost 3 bases, with 13 bases spanning the gap. Germline-derived CDR1 and CDR2 are SGDLS and YYNGEE. CDR3 length: 16 amino acids. The CDR3 reads CASSVMSGSPNEKLFF. Written as DNA, the CDR3 is TGTGCCAGCAGCGTAATGTCAGGGTCCCCTAATGAAAAACTGTTTTTT. Full variable domain (outside the CDR3, taken from reference TRBV9 and TRBJ1-4): DSGVTQTPKHLITATGQRVTLRCSPRSGDLSVYWYQQSLDQGLQFLIQYYNGEERAKGNILERFSAQQFPDLHSELNLSSLELGDSALYFCASSVMSGSPNEKLFFGSGTQLSVL.